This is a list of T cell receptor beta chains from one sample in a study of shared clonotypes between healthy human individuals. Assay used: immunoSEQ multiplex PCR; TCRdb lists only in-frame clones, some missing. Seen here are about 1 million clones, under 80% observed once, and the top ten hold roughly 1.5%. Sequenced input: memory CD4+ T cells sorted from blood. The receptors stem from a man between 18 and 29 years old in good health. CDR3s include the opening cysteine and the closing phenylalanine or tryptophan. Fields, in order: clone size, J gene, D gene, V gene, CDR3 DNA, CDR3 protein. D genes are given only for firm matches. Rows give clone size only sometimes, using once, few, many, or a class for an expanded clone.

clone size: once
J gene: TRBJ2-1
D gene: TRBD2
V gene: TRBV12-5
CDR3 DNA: TGTGCTAGTGGTTTGTCGGACCAGACTAGCGGGAGAAGGACCTACAATGAGCAGTTCTTC
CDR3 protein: CASGLSDQTSGRRTYNEQFF

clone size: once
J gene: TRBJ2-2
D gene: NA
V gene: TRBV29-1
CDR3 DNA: TGCAGCGAAGGACTATTTGGCGGGGAGCTGTTTTTT
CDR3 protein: CSEGLFGGELFF

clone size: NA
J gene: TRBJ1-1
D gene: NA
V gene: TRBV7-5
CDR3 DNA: TGTGCCAGCAGCTTAGACAGGGGAGCTTTCTTT
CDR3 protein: CASSLDRGAFF

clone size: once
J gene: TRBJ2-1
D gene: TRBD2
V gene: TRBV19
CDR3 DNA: TGTGCCACCGGAAGGCGGGAGTGGTACAATGAGCAGTTCTTC
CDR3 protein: CATGRREWYNEQFF

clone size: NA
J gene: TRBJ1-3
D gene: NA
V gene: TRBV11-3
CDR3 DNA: TGTGCCAGCAGCTTAGGAGGGCGAAACACCATATATTTT
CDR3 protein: CASSLGGRNTIYF

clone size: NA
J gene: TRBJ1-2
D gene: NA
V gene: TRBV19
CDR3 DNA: TGTGCCAGTACCTCCTCCCGGGCGGAGCTCCGCAACTATGGCTACACCTTC
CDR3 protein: CASTSSRAELRNYGYTF

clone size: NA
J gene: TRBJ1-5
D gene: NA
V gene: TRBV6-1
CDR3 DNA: TGTGCCAGCACGGAGGGCTCCTTAAGCAATCAGCCCCAGCATTTT
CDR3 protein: CASTEGSLSNQPQHF

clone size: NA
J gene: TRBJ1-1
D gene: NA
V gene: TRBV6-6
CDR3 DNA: TGTGCCAGCAGTTACTCAGGGTCCGGGAGCCCTGAAGCTTTCTTT
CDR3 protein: CASSYSGSGSPEAFF

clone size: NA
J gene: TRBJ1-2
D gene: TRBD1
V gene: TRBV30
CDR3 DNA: TGTGCCTGGGGGATTCGGGACAGAGCTAACTATGGCTACACCTTC
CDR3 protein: CAWGIRDRANYGYTF

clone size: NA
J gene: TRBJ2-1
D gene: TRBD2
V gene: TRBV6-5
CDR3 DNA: TGTGCCAGCAGTTATGGCGGGAGGGCAGAAGAGCAGTTCTTC
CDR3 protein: CASSYGGRAEEQFF

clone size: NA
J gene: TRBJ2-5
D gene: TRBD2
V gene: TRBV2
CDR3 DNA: TGTGCCAGTACGGGACTAGCTCGGCAAGAGACCCAGTACTTC
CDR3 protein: CASTGLARQETQYF

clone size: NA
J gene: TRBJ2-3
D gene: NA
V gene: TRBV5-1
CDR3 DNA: TGCGCCAGCAGCTTGGCAGGGACCCCAGATACGCAGTATTTT
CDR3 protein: CASSLAGTPDTQYF

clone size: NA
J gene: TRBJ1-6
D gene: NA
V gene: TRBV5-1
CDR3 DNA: TGTGCCAGCAGCTTGGCGGGCCAGGGTTCACCCCTCCACTTT
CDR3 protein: CASSLAGQGSPLHF

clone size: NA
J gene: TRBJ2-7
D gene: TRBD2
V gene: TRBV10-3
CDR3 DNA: TGTGCCATCAACCGAGCGGGAGGAGAGTCCTACGAGCAGTACTTC
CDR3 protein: CAINRAGGESYEQYF

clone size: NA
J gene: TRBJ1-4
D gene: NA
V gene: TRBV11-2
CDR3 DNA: TGTGCCAGCAGCAACGGTCCTAATGAAAAACTGTTTTTT
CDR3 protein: CASSNGPNEKLFF

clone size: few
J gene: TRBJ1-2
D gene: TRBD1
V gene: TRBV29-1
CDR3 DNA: TGCAGCGTCGGAACAGGGGGCAGGGGCTACACCTTC
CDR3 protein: CSVGTGGRGYTF

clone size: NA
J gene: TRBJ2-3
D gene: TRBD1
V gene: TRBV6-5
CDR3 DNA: TGTGCCAGCAGTTCCGACAGGGGTGTCGGCACAGATACGCAGTATTTT
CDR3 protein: CASSSDRGVGTDTQYF

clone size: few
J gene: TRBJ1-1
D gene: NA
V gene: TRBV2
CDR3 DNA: TGTGCCAGCAGTCCTCGTGTCCTCTCTGAAGCTTTCTTT
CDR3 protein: CASSPRVLSEAFF

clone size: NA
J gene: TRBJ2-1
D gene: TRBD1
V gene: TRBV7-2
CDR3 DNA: TGTGCCAGCAGCTTAGCCCCTATCGGGACAGGGGATGATGAGCAGTTCTTC
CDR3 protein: CASSLAPIGTGDDEQFF

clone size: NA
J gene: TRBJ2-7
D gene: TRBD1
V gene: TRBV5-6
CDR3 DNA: TGTGCCAGCAGCTCTTCAGACAGGGTTTATACCGAGCAGTACTTC
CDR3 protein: CASSSSDRVYTEQYF

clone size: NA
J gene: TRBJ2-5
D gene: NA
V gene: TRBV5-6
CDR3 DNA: TGTGCCAGCAGCGCAGTTCAGGGCGGAAAGACCCAGTACTTC
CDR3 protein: CASSAVQGGKTQYF

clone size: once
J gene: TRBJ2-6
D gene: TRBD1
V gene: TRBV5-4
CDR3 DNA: TGTGCCAACAACACAGGGGGCTCTGGGGCCAACGTCCTGACTTTC
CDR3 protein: CANNTGGSGANVLTF

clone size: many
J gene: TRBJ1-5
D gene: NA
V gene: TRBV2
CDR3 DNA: TGTGCCAGCGGGATCGCCCCGGGGGGCAATCAGCCCCAGCATTTT
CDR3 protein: CASGIAPGGNQPQHF

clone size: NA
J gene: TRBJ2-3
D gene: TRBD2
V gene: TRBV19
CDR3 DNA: TGTGCCAGTAGTCTGGCGGGAGGGGGCACAGATACGCAGTATTTT
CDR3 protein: CASSLAGGGTDTQYF

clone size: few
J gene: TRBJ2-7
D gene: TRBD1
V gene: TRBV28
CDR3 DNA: TGTGCCAGCAGTTCTTATCGACAGGGATCCTACGAGCAGTACTTC
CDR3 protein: CASSSYRQGSYEQYF

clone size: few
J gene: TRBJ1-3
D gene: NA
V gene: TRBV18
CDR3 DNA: TGTGCCAGCTCACCTCAACGATGGGGCCCCGGATCTGGAAACACCATATATTTT
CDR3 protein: CASSPQRWGPGSGNTIYF

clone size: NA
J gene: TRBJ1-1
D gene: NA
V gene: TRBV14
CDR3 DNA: TGTGCCAGCAGCCAGCAGGGAAGCACTGAAGCTTTCTTT
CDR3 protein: CASSQQGSTEAFF

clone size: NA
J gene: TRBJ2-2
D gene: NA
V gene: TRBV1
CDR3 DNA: TGCACCAGCAGCCATGGGACTAGCGGGGGTACCGGGGAGCTGTTTTTT
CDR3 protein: CTSSHGTSGGTGELFF

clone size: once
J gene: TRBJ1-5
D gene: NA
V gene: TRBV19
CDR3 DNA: TGTGCCAGTAGTATAGAAAGGGTGGGGACACATCAGCCCCAGCATTTT
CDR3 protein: CASSIERVGTHQPQHF

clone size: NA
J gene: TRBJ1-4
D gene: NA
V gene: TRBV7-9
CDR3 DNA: TGTGCCAGCAGCCCAATGGCAGGGAACGAAAAACTGTTTTTT
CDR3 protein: CASSPMAGNEKLFF

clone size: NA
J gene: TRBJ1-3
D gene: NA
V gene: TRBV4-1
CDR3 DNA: TGCGCCAGCAGCCAAGACGTAGTGGGAAACACCATATATTTT
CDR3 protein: CASSQDVVGNTIYF

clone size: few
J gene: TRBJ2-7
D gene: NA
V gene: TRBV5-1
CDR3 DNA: TGCGCCAGCAGCTTGGACCCGGGACGGTCCCCGTACGAGCAGTACTTC
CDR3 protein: CASSLDPGRSPYEQYF

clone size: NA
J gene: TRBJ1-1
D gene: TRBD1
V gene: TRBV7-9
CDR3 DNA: TGTGCCAGCAGCTCGGGACAGGGGGCGAACACTGAAGCTTTCTTT
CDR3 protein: CASSSGQGANTEAFF

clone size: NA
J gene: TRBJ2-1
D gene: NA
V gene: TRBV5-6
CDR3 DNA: TGTGCCAGCAGCCCTGGGGTGGGGGTGACGGAAGAGCAGTTCTTC
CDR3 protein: CASSPGVGVTEEQFF

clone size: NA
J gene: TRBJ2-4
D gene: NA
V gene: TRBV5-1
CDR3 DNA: TGCGCCAGCAGCGCGGGACCCCCGGGGGACATTCAGTACTTC
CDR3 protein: CASSAGPPGDIQYF

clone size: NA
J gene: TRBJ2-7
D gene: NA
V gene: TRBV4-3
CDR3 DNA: TGCGCCAGCAGCCCGGGCCCCTCTACCTACGAGCAGTACTTC
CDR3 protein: CASSPGPSTYEQYF

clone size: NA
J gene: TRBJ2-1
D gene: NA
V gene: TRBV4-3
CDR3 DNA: TGCGCCAGCAGCCAAGTGGGCGGGAAGGGCGACAATGAGCAGTTCTTC
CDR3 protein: CASSQVGGKGDNEQFF

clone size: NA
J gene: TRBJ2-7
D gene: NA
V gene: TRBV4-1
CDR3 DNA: TGCGCCAGCAGCCAAGATGGGGGGGCTCCGAGGGAGCAGTACTTC
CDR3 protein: CASSQDGGAPREQYF

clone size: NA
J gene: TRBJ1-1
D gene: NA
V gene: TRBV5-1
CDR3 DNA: TGCGCCAGCAGCTCGGCAGGGGAAGGGACTGAAGCTTTCTTT
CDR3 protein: CASSSAGEGTEAFF

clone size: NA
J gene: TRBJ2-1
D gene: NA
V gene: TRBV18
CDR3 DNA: TGTGCCAGCTCACCACCGAAGGACAATGAGCAGTTCTTC
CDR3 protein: CASSPPKDNEQFF

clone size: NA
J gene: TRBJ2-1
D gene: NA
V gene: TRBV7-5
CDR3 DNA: TGTGCCAGGCACCCCACTAGCAGTCGGGATGAGCAGTTCTTC
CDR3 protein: CARHPTSSRDEQFF

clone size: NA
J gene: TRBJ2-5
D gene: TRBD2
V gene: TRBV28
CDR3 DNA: TGTGCCAGCAGTGCCGGACTAGCGGGGGGCCGAGTAGGAGAGACCCAGTACTTC
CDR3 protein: CASSAGLAGGRVGETQYF

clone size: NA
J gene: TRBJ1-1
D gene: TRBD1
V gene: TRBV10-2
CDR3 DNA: TGCGCCAGCAGTGGTAGGGACAGAATGAACACTGAAGCTTTCTTT
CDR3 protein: CASSGRDRMNTEAFF

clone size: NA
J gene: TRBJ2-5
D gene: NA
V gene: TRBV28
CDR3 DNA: TGTGCCAGCCGCCGAGGAAATGGACAAGAGACCCAGTACTTC
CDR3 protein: CASRRGNGQETQYF

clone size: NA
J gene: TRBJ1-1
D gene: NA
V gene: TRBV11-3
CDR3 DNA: TGTGCCAGCAGCTCAGGCCCAGGGCCCACTGAAGCTTTCTTT
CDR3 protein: CASSSGPGPTEAFF

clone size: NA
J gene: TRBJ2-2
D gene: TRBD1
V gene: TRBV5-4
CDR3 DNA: TGTGCCAGCAGCCTGGACAGGGCTTCGATCGGGGAGCTGTTTTTT
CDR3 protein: CASSLDRASIGELFF

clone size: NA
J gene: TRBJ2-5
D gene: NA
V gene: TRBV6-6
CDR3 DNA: TGTGCCAGCAGCTCGCCCCAGACTGGGACCCAGTACTTC
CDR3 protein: CASSSPQTGTQYF

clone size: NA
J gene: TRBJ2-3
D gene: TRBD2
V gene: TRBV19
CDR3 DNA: TGTGCCAGTAGTAGTATAGCGGGAGTCGATACGCAGTATTTT
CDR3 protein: CASSSIAGVDTQYF